This TCR beta chain was sequenced in a study of T cell responses to AZD1222 COVID-19 vaccine. Study-level findings and limits: Donors in the cohort were predominantly white British and more often female, and clonal diversity was possibly underestimated. Baseline seropositivity characterized only a handful of AZD1222 recipients.

J was trimmed by 6 bases and V by 6 bases; bases with no gene match: 6. Germline assignment: CDR1 ENHRY and CDR2 SYGVKD. The CDR3 sequence is 14 residues long. The analysis combined second doses at about 4 or about 12 weeks. Assay: immunoSEQ multiplex PCR; the TCRdb copy retains only in-frame clones and omits some. The sample shows 150,000 or so clones, 90% of them seen only once. A note on this clone: Antigen: not known.

V is TRBV10-3 and J is TRBJ1-5; TRBD1 agrees at 9 bases. Sample: peripheral blood, taken 28 days after the second AZD1222 dose. This receptor was identified in an adult who received the AZD1222 COVID-19 vaccine. The CDR3 DNA reads TGTGCCATCAGAGCAACAGGGGGCGGTCAGCCCCAGCATTTT. The encoded protein is CAIRATGGGQPQHF.